The TCR beta chain under discussion was sequenced for a study of T cells in Graves' hyperthyroidism and ophthalmopathy. Study details: Peripheral blood was obtained at initial diagnosis, preceding any treatment. Study-wide findings and caveats: Most thyroid-expanded clonotypes above 0.001 were also found in blood. A model using 13 V-J features told ophthalmopathy apart from stable hyperthyroidism.

The CDR3 is made up of 12 amino acids. V lost 4 bases and J 8 bases, leaving 10 bases between the germline ends. CDR1 and CDR2 from the germline V gene are SGHKS and YYEKEE (reference sequence). Researchers took RNA transcripts and amplified the TCR beta CDR3 regions from them. TCR CDR3 regions were first amplified by RT-PCR with HTBI primers. Via MiXCR, TCRdb re-called the multiplex PCR reads, giving one row per CDR3 protein. The sample carries nearly 750,000 distinct CDR3 sequences, roughly a third recorded once. About this clonotype: Its antigen is currently unknown.

Input material: blood. This chain connects TRBV5-5 to TRBJ2-1; the D gene could be TRBD1 or TRBD2 (5 bases each). The receptor comes from a woman aged 40 to 50 with Graves' hyperthyroidism. The CDR3 DNA reads as TGTGCCAGCAGCGTAGGGACCCATGAGCAGTTCTTC. Translation: CASSVGTHEQFF.